Detailed here is one T cell receptor beta chain. Sequenced by immunoSEQ multiplex PCR; TCRdb stores in-frame clones only, minus some. Of roughly 120,000 clones listed, about 77% are singletons. Germline lookup yields CDR1 MNHEY and CDR2 SVGAGI. The CDR3 has 15 amino acids. Unmatched junction bases numbered 7, after V lost 6 bases and J lost 1 base. The study treated chemo-refractory metastatic non-small-cell lung cancer patients with focal radiation plus ipilimumab CTLA-4 blockade. The sample comes from a study of radiotherapy plus CTLA-4 blockade in lung cancer. The TCR comes from a human donor with non-small cell lung cancer who had a partial response to radiotherapy plus ipilimumab. This chain uses TRBV6-5 with TRBJ1-1; the match to TRBD1 covers 8 bases. Material: peripheral blood, obtained from a patient treated with radiotherapy plus ipilimumab. The CDR3 nucleotides read TGTGCCAGCAGCCGCGCCGGGACAGGGAACACTGAAGCTTTCTTT. As protein: CASSRAGTGNTEAFF.